A single sample is the source of the 21 T cell receptor beta chains below, sequenced in a study of shared clonotypes between healthy human individuals. Only in-frame clones appear in the TCRdb table, and some are missing; sequencing was by immunoSEQ multiplex PCR. The table has over a million clones, about four fifths seen once; the top ten hold around 0.61%. Sequencing input: memory CD4+ T cells from PBMCs. Described subset: CD45RA-negative fraction. The source of these receptors is a man between 18 and 35 years old in good health. Some clones in this sample may be carry-over from other donors' samples.

V gene TRBV4-1 combines with J gene TRBJ1-2; D gene unclear. Germline CDR1 reads MGHRA; CDR2 reads YSYEKL. Trimming stripped 0 bases from V and 3 bases from J, with 8 bases between. The CDR3 is 14 amino acids. CDR3 sequence reads: CASSQDLWDYGYTF. In DNA form, the CDR3 reads TGCGCCAGCAGCCAAGATCTCTGGGACTATGGCTACACCTTC.

This chain connects TRBV7-6 to TRBJ2-2; 10 nucleotides agree with TRBD1. The germline V gene encodes CDR1 SGHVS and CDR2 FNYEAQ. V dropped 3 bases and J dropped 1; count of bases not matched to a gene: 2. CDR3 size: 16 residues. The CDR3: CASSLGQGMNTGELFF. CDR3 DNA: TGTGCCAGCAGCTTGGGACAGGGGATGAACACCGGGGAGCTGTTTTTT.

The chain couples TRBV19 to TRBJ2-1, with D perhaps matching TRBD2 (5 bases). The germline V gene encodes CDR1 LNHDA and CDR2 SQIVND (reference sequence). There are 12 residues in the CDR3. V was pared by 3 bases and J by 7 bases, with 7 bases between. CDR3 loop: CASSIRGNEQFF. CDR3 in DNA: TGTGCCAGTAGTATCCGAGGGAATGAGCAGTTCTTC.

The rearrangement links TRBV5-1 to TRBJ2-7, with 9 bases fitting TRBD1. V dropped 2 bases and J dropped 4; count of bases not matched to a gene: 7. Germline CDR1 reads SGHRS; CDR2 reads YFSETQ. The CDR3 sequence is 15 residues long. CDR3 sequence reads: CASSLGTGPGYEQYF. The CDR3 nucleotides read TGCGCCAGCAGCTTAGGGACAGGGCCGGGATACGAGCAGTACTTC.

This clone came up once. The J gene is TRBJ2-3, the V gene TRBV30; maybe TRBD1 (5 bases). The CDR3 is 16 residues long. V lost 1 base, J lost 2 bases, and 16 bases lay in between. Per germline, CDR1 GTSNPN and CDR2 SVGIG (reference sequence). CDR3 loop: CAWSGDFRVDTDTQYF. Written as DNA, the CDR3 is TGTGCCTGGAGTGGAGATTTCAGGGTAGACACAGATACGCAGTATTTT.

J is TRBJ2-6 and V is TRBV25-1, with D unclear. The ends were cut back, 5 bases at V and 3 bases at J, with 5 bases in the middle. The CDR3 has 13 amino acids. From germline, CDR1 is MGHDK and CDR2 SYGVNS. This chain's CDR3 is CASSPSGANVLTF. For the CDR3, the DNA is TGTGCCAGCAGTCCTAGTGGGGCCAACGTCCTGACTTTC.

Details on this clone: A far larger clone is just one base off, so this is likely a read error. This CDR3 is also generated by other DNA sequences in the sample. The V and J genes are TRBV5-8 and TRBJ2-5, with 12 bases lining up with TRBD2. There are 16 residues in the CDR3. Looked up from germline, CDR1 is SGHTS and CDR2 is YDEGEE. This CDR3 is CASSSGLAGYFETQYF. The CDR3 nucleotides read TGTGCCAGTAGCTCTGGACTAGCGGGATACTTTGAGACCCAGTACTTC. Full variable domain (remainder filled in from reference TRBV5-8 and TRBJ2-5): EAGVTQSPTHLIKTRGQQATLRCSPISGHTSVYWYQQALGLGLQFLLWYDEGEERNRGNFPPRFSGRQFPNYSSELNVNALELEDSALYLCASSSGLAGYFETQYFGPGTRLLVL.

The chain has TRBV5-1 and TRBJ2-2, with D possibly TRBD2 on 5 matching bases. The CDR3 contains 15 residues. V was clipped by 4 bases and J by 4 bases, with 14 bases between them. Germline-derived CDR1 and CDR2 are SGHRS and YFSETQ. CDR3 nucleotides: TGCGCCAGCAGCCCTTCTAGCCTCGGCACCGGGGAGCTGTTTTTT. It yields the protein CASSPSSLGTGELFF.

V usage is TRBV4-2 and J usage is TRBJ2-7; 8 nucleotides match TRBD2. There are 16 residues in the CDR3. CDR1 and CDR2 from the germline V gene are LGHNA and YNFKEQ. V dropped 0 bases and J dropped 4; count of bases not matched to a gene: 8. For the CDR3, the DNA is TGTGCCAGCAGCCAAGATTGGGGTGCGGGGGGATACGAGCAGTACTTC. Its protein product is CASSQDWGAGGYEQYF.

Only a few counts were recorded for this clone. The chain has TRBV29-1 and TRBJ2-7; 9 nucleotides match TRBD2. Trimming at V came to 7 bases and at J to 0 bases, leaving 7 bases not matched to a gene. The CDR3 spans 14 residues. CDR1 is SQVTM and CDR2 is ANQGSEA in the germline V gene. In nucleotides, the CDR3 is TGCAGCGCCTCCGATAGCGGGAGCTCCTACGAGCAGTACTTC. The encoded protein is CSASDSGSSYEQYF.

The J gene is TRBJ2-2, the V gene TRBV5-1; D unclear. In germline, CDR1 is SGHRS, CDR2 YFSETQ. This CDR3 has 13 residues. Trimming left V 1 base short and J 6 bases short, with 7 bases between. The CDR3 protein is CASSLFGAGELFF. For the CDR3, the DNA is TGCGCCAGCAGCTTGTTTGGCGCCGGGGAGCTGTTTTTT.

The rearrangement links TRBV5-1 to TRBJ1-5; tentatively, D is TRBD1 (5 bases). This CDR3 comprises 16 residues. Per the germline V gene, CDR1 is SGHRS and CDR2 is YFSETQ. V lost 2 bases and J 0 bases, leaving 12 bases between the germline ends. CDR3 bases: TGCGCCAGCAGCTTCTCGGGGGACGGTAGCAATCAGCCCCAGCATTTT. Amino acid sequence: CASSFSGDGSNQPQHF.

The CDR3 region has the DNA TGCAGCGTTGGGGCCCGACAGGGGGAAGAGACCCAGTACTTC. Translation gives CSVGARQGEETQYF. The chain has TRBV29-1 and TRBJ2-5, with 9 bases identical to TRBD1. The J segment lost 3 bases and the V segment lost 4 bases, leaving 6 bases of the junction unmatched. The CDR3 extends over 14 amino acids. Germline V gives CDR1 SQVTM, CDR2 ANQGSEA.

As concerns this clone: A far larger clone differs by one base, so this is likely a read error. The gene calls are TRBV29-1 and TRBJ1-1, with no clear D. From germline, CDR1 is SQVTM and CDR2 ANQGSEA. This CDR3 spans 12 amino acids. CDR3 nucleotides: TGCAGCGTTTCTTCGGGGAACACTGGAGCTTTCTTT. Translation: CSVSSGNTGAFF.

The rearrangement links TRBV5-4 to TRBJ2-7; no reliable D call. This CDR3 spans 14 amino acids. Trimming left V 2 bases short and J 0 bases short, with 9 bases between. Germline V gene sequence: CDR1 SGHNT, CDR2 YYREEE (reference sequence). For the CDR3, the DNA is TGTGCCAGCAGCTTTCTTTCGAACTCCTACGAGCAGTACTTC. Its translation: CASSFLSNSYEQYF.

V and J are TRBV5-4 and TRBJ1-4, with 9 bases matching TRBD1. This CDR3 comprises 15 residues. The trim removed 4 bases at V and 8 bases at J, leaving 9 bases unmatched. Germline lookup yields CDR1 SGHNT and CDR2 YYREEE (reference sequence). CDR3 protein: CASSHRGQGGEKLFF. The CDR3 DNA sequence: TGTGCCAGCAGCCATCGGGGACAGGGCGGGGAAAAACTGTTTTTT.

The chain couples TRBV7-2 to TRBJ2-2; D is unresolved. CDR3 length equals 14 residues. Germline CDR1 and CDR2: SGHTA and FQGNSA. With 1 base removed from V and 4 bases from J, the gap between germline ends came to 7 bases. The CDR3 coding sequence is TGTGCCAGCAGCTTAGAATCAATCACCGGGGAGCTGTTTTTT. It translates to CASSLESITGELFF.

In DNA form, the CDR3 reads TGTGCCAGCAGCCCGGGGGGGAATACGCAGTATTTT. Protein product: CASSPGGNTQYF. The chain employs TRBV9 and TRBJ2-3, with 8 bases that match TRBD2. From germline, CDR1 is SGDLS and CDR2 YYNGEE. This CDR3 comprises 12 residues. V shed 4 bases and J 7 bases; nucleotides not matched to a gene: 2. Variable domain in full (rest from reference TRBV9 and TRBJ2-3): DSGVTQTPKHLITATGQRVTLRCSPRSGDLSVYWYQQSLDQGLQFLIQYYNGEERAKGNILERFSAQQFPDLHSELNLSSLELGDSALYFCASSPGGNTQYFGPGTRLTVL.

The chain employs TRBV18 and TRBJ2-3; D possibly uses TRBD1 or TRBD2 (5 bases each). V shed 3 bases and J shed 5 bases, with 15 bases lying between them. The CDR3 is 15 residues long. Germline-derived CDR1 and CDR2 are KGHSH and LQKENI. The chain's CDR3 is CASSPLPGRGDTQYF. The CDR3 DNA is TGTGCCAGCTCACCTCTACCGGGACGGGGAGATACGCAGTATTTT.

Comment on this clone: Other nucleotide sequences in the sample specify the same CDR3. This chain uses TRBV7-8 with TRBJ2-7; the D gene is possibly TRBD2 (5 bases). Germline loops: CDR1 SGHVS, CDR2 FQNEAQ. V was pared by 5 bases and J by 2 bases, with 10 bases between. The CDR3 runs 13 residues. CDR3 nucleotides: TGTGCCAGCAGCCTGAGCGGAACCTACGAGCAGTACTTC. Encoded protein: CASSLSGTYEQYF. Variable domain in full (rest from reference TRBV7-8 and TRBJ2-7): GAGVSQSPRYKVAKRGQDVALRCDPISGHVSLFWYQQALGQGPEFLTYFQNEAQLDKSGLPSDRFFAERPEGSVSTLKIQRTQQEDSAVYLCASSLSGTYEQYFGPGTRLTVT.

A few counts support this clone. The rearrangement uses TRBV7-2 and TRBJ2-5; 7 nucleotides line up with TRBD1. The V and J ends lost 0 bases and 5 bases, in that order; junction bases with no gene match: 9. From germline, CDR1 is SGHTA and CDR2 FQGNSA. The CDR3 extends over 16 amino acids. In DNA, the CDR3 is TGTGCCAGCAGCTTAGCCGGGACAGCCCGTTGGGAGACCCAGTACTTC. As protein: CASSLAGTARWETQYF.